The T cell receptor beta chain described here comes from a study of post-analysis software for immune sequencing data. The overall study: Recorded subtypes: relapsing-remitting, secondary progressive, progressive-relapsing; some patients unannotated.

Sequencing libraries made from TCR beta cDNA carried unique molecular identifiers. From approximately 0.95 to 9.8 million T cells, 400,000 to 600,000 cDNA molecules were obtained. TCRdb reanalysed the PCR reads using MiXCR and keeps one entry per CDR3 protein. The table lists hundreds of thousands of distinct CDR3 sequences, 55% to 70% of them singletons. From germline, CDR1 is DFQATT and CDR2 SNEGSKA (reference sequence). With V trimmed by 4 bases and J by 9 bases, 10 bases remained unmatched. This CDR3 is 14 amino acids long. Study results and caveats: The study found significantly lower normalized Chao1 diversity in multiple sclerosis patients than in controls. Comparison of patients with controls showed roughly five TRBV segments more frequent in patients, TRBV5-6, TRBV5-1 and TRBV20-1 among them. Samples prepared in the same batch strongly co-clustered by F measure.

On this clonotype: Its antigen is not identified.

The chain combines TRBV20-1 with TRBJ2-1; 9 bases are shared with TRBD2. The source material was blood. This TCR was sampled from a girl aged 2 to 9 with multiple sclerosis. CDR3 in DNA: TGCAGTGCTACACTAGCGGGCCAGATCCTTGAGCAGTTCTTC. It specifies CSATLAGQILEQFF.